Shown below are 12 T cell receptor beta chains from a single sample sequenced in a study of shared clonotypes between healthy human individuals. As defined, naive CD8 cells were CD45RO-negative and positively selected for CCR7, with terminally differentiated effector memory CD45RA+ cells excluded. Clones were sequenced by immunoSEQ multiplex PCR, and TCRdb holds only the in-frame ones, with some missing. The data show around 1.9 million clones, under 95% seen once. Sequenced sample: naive CD8+ T cells from PBMCs. The source is a young man in good health. Some clones in this sample may be carry-over from other donors' samples.

This chain links TRBV19 with TRBJ2-3, with 12 bases aligning to TRBD1. The CDR3 extends over 15 amino acids. Per the germline V gene, CDR1 is LNHDA and CDR2 is SQIVND (reference sequence). J lost 6 bases, V lost 5 bases, and 6 bases had no gene match. The CDR3 reads CASSWGQGARDTQYF. CDR3 in DNA: TGTGCCAGTAGTTGGGGACAGGGGGCGAGGGATACGCAGTATTTT.

Details on this clone: This same CDR3 is encoded by further DNA sequences in the sample. The chain combines TRBV2 with TRBJ1-1, with D uncertain. Germline CDR1 is SNHLY and CDR2 is FYNNEI. CDR3 length equals 13 residues. Between the trimmed V and J ends, which lost 0 bases and 7 bases, there was a span of 9 bases. CDR3 DNA sequence: TGTGCCAGCAGTGAAGCACGAAGGGATGAAGCTTTCTTT. It codes for CASSEARRDEAFF. The variable domain in full, with the rest retrieved from reference TRBV2 and TRBJ1-1, is EPEVTQTPSHQVTQMGQEVILRCVPISNHLYFYWYRQILGQKVEFLVSFYNNEISEKSEIFDDQFSVERPDGSNFTLKIRSTKLEDSAMYFCASSEARRDEAFFGQGTRLTVV.

This chain connects TRBV19 to TRBJ2-2; D call uncertain. Germline-derived CDR1 and CDR2 are LNHDA and SQIVND (reference sequence). The CDR3 spans 15 residues. The V gene lost 0 bases and the J gene lost 9 bases, with 14 bases spanning the gap. The CDR3 DNA reads as TGTGCCAGTAGTATAGATCCGGCAGGAGAACGGGAGCTGTTTTTT. Encoded protein: CASSIDPAGERELFF. The full variable domain, in which reference TRBV19 and TRBJ2-2 provide the parts outside the CDR3, is DGGITQSPKYLFRKEGQNVTLSCEQNLNHDAMYWYRQDPGQGLRLIYYSQIVNDFQKGDIAEGYSVSREKKESFPLTVTSAQKNPTAFYLCASSIDPAGERELFFGEGSRLTVL.

The V and J genes are TRBV29-1 and TRBJ2-7; D is perhaps TRBD2 (6 bases). This CDR3 has 15 amino acids. V was clipped by 1 base and J by 4 bases, with 17 bases between them. Germline-derived CDR1 and CDR2 are SQVTM and ANQGSEA. Written as DNA, the CDR3 is TGCAGCGTTGAAGGTCAGGGAGGTATGAGATACGAGCAGTACTTC. It specifies CSVEGQGGMRYEQYF.

The chain joins TRBV27 to TRBJ1-2, with D perhaps TRBD1 (6 bases). Trimming stripped 6 bases from V and 4 bases from J, with 15 bases between. The germline V gene has CDR1 MNHEY and CDR2 SMNVEV (reference sequence). The CDR3 length is 14 residues. The CDR3 sequence is CASRPNRDPYGYTF. The CDR3 DNA reads TGTGCCAGCAGACCTAACAGGGATCCCTATGGCTACACCTTC.

The J gene is TRBJ1-2, the V gene TRBV5-6; 8 nucleotides agree with TRBD1. Germline CDR1 reads SGHDT; CDR2 reads YYEEEE. The V segment lost 5 bases and the J segment 8 bases; nucleotides outside the gene matches: 8. The CDR3 is made up of 13 amino acids. The DNA of the CDR3 is TGTGCCAGCAGGCTAGGACAGGGTGGAGGCTACACCTTC. It specifies CASRLGQGGGYTF.

The V gene is TRBV4-2, the J gene TRBJ2-5; no reliable D call. CDR1 and CDR2 (germline): LGHNA, YNFKEQ. V was clipped by 0 bases and J by 7 bases, with 6 bases between them. This CDR3 has 12 residues. The CDR3 region is CASSQDLVTQYF. The DNA for the CDR3 is TGTGCCAGCAGCCAAGATCTCGTGACCCAGTACTTC.

The rearrangement uses TRBV7-3 and TRBJ2-7, with TRBD2 matching over 8 bases. Germline V gene lookup returns CDR1 SGHTA and CDR2 FQGTGA. The CDR3 is 15 residues long. V lost 3 bases and J lost 5; bases outside the gene matches: 9. The CDR3 nucleotides read TGTGCCAGCAGCTTGGGACTAGTCCCCCAGAACGAGCAGTACTTC. Encoded protein: CASSLGLVPQNEQYF.

J is TRBJ2-3 and V is TRBV7-8; D is unclear. The ends were cut back, 5 bases at V and 4 bases at J, with 16 bases in the middle. Looked up from germline, CDR1 is SGHVS and CDR2 is FQNEAQ. CDR3 size: 15 residues. CDR3 sequence: CASSPTGRASDTQYF. The CDR3 nucleotides read TGTGCCAGCAGCCCTACCGGTAGAGCCTCAGATACGCAGTATTTT.

This rearrangement joins TRBV6-5 to TRBJ2-7; possible D gene TRBD1, 6 bases. Germline V gene sequence: CDR1 MNHEY, CDR2 SVGAGI. CDR3 length equals 16 residues. Trimming shortened V by 0 bases and J by 0 bases, and 12 bases separated the two germline ends. The CDR3 protein is CASSYSIGQHSYEQYF. In nucleotides, the CDR3 is TGTGCCAGCAGTTACTCGATCGGACAGCACTCCTACGAGCAGTACTTC.

V and J are TRBV7-9 and TRBJ1-6, with 7 bases identical to TRBD1. V shed 7 bases, J shed 7 bases, and the junction held 13 bases outside the gene matches. The CDR3 has 16 amino acids. Per the germline V gene, CDR1 is SEHNR and CDR2 is FQNEAQ (reference sequence). CDR3 DNA sequence: TGTGCCAGCACCAACCCCGACAGGGTGAGCAATTCACCCCTCCACTTT. Encoded protein: CASTNPDRVSNSPLHF.

V gene TRBV11-2 combines with J gene TRBJ2-2; 8 bases line up with TRBD2. V lost 4 bases to trimming and J lost 0 bases; unmatched junction nucleotides: 7. Germline V gives CDR1 SGHAT, CDR2 FQNNGV. The CDR3 is made up of 17 amino acids. The CDR3 DNA reads TGTGCCAGCAGCTCACCCCGGGGGGGCGCGAACACCGGGGAGCTGTTTTTT. Its protein product is CASSSPRGGANTGELFF.